This T cell receptor (beta chain) was recovered during a study of cytomegalovirus exposure and HLA in healthy donors. The PCR used 60 Vbeta and 13 Jbeta primers. Clones were read by immunoSEQ multiplex PCR, and TCRdb kept only the in-frame ones, dropping some. The sample lists under 55,000 clones; 55% to 85% were seen once. CDR3 length equals 12 residues. V lost 5 bases to trimming and J lost 0 bases, with 2 bases between them. Germline V gene sequence: CDR1 SGHNT, CDR2 YENEEA. The chain is built from TRBV11-3 and TRBJ2-1; D gene ambiguous. The TCR originated in a woman between 50 and 59 years old in good health and CMV-seronegative. The material sequenced was PBMCs. In DNA form, the CDR3 reads TGTGCCAGCAGCCGCTCCTACAATGAGCAGTTCTTC. It translates to CASSRSYNEQFF.